This T cell receptor (beta chain) appears in the sequencing data of a study of blood T cells in healthy people across ages. Points from the study as a whole: With age, beta diversity per million T cells declined roughly linearly, significantly by approximately 41.

Of note for this clonotype: Its antigen is still unknown.

CDR1 and CDR2 from the germline V gene are SGDLS and YYNGEE. Trimming removed 4 bases at V and 6 bases at J, with 17 bases between. The CDR3 is 15 residues long. Alongside a J-beta primer mix, a sample-barcoded 5' primer served in a second PCR lasting roughly 6 to 11 cycles. Each CDR3 protein gets one entry after TCRdb re-called the 5' RACE reads with MiXCR. The sample yields more than 700,000 distinct CDR3 sequences, about 46% seen once. This clonotype was sampled from a man older than 75 in good health. The sequenced sample consisted of blood. The rearrangement links TRBV9 to TRBJ2-1; D is undetermined. In nucleotides, the CDR3 is TGTGCCAGCAGCACCCGTAGTGGTCTCGGCAATGAGCAGTTCTTC. Protein sequence: CASSTRSGLGNEQFF.